Below, one TCR beta chain is given with its context. Its specificity is unknown. Germline V gives CDR1 SGHRS, CDR2 YFSETQ. J lost 3 bases, V lost 0 bases, and 1 base had no gene match. CDR3 size: 15 residues. Autoimmune disease history or systemic immunosuppression disqualified patients. This entry comes from a study of OX40 agonist ivuxolimab in advanced cancers. On the study more broadly: Patients' therapy was ivuxolimab, an antibody that acts as an agonist of OX40 (CD134). Six ivuxolimab dose levels, 0.01 to 10 mg/kg, were given intravenously every 2 weeks. Study outcomes and limitations: With doses of 0.1 to 3.0 mg/kg, CD4+ and CD8+ blood T cells had undergone clonal expansion by week 6.

Measured with immunoSEQ multiplex PCR; TCRdb has only the in-frame clones, and not every one. The sample holds fewer than 70,000 clones; 87% are singletons and the top ten take around 2.7%. The TCR comes from an adult with an advanced solid tumor such as melanoma, head and neck, liver or kidney cancer. This chain joins TRBV5-1 and TRBJ2-3, with 10 bases fitting TRBD1. The material sequenced was CD4+ or CD8+ T cells sorted from blood, taken in a trial of the OX40 agonist ivuxolimab. The CDR3 sequence is CASSLVGQGTDTQYF. The CDR3 DNA is TGCGCCAGCAGCTTGGTGGGACAGGGGACAGATACGCAGTATTTT.